This T cell receptor beta chain derives from a study of technical replicates of blood from a few donors. The table came from immunoSEQ multiplex PCR; TCRdb's copy has only in-frame clones and leaves some out. Of about 72,000 clones listed, about 95% were seen once; the top ten hold approximately 0.24%. Germline lookup yields CDR1 SEHNR and CDR2 FQNEAQ (reference sequence). Trimming took off 5 bases at V and 5 bases at J, with 10 bases between the two ends. CDR3 length: 13 amino acids. The TCR was taken from a human donor in good health. The gene calls are TRBV7-9 and TRBJ1-3, with D perhaps matching TRBD1 (6 bases). Sequenced sample: T cells isolated from PBMCs. The CDR3 sequence: CASSTQGRNTIYF. CDR3 nucleotides: TGTGCCAGCAGCACACAGGGAAGAAACACCATATATTTT.